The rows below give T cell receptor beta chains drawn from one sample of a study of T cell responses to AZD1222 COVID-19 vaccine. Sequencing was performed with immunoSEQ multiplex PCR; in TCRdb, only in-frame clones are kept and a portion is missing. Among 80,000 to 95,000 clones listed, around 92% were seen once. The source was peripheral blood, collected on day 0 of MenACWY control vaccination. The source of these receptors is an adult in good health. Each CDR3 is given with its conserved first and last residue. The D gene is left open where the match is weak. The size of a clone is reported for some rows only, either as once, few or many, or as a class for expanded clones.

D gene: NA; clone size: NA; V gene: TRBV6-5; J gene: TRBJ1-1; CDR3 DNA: TGTGCCAGCAGGAGGATCAGGGAGAACACTGAAGCTTTCTTT; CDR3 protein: CASRRIRENTEAFF
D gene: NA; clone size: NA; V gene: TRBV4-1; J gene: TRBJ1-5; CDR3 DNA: TGCGCCAGCAGCCAAGTTGGAGGCAATCAGCCCCAGCATTTT; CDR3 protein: CASSQVGGNQPQHF
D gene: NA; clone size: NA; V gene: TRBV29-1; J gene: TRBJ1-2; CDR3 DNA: TGCAGCGTAGTGGGGGTAGTCGGCTATGGCTACACCTTC; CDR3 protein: CSVVGVVGYGYTF
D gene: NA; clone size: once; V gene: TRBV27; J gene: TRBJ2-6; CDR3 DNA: TGTGCCAGCAGTTTATTTTCCGTCTCTGGGGCCAACGTCCTGACTTTC; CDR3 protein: CASSLFSVSGANVLTF
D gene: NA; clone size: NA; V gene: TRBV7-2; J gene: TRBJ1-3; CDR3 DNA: TGTGCCAGCAGTTTTGGCTCTGGAAACACCATATATTTT; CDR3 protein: CASSFGSGNTIYF
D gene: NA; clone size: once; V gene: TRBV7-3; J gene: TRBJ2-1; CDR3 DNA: TGTGCCAGCAGCTCACAGGGCAGCTCCTACAATGAGCAGTTCTTC; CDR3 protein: CASSSQGSSYNEQFF
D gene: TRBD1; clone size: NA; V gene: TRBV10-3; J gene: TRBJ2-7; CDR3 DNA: TGTGCCATCAGTGAGGGACAGGGGAGGCACGAGCAGTACTTC; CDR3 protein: CAISEGQGRHEQYF
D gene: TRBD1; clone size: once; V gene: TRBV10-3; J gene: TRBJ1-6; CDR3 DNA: TGTGCCATCAGTGAGTCCGGGACAGGGGATTCACCCCTCCACTTT; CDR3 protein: CAISESGTGDSPLHF
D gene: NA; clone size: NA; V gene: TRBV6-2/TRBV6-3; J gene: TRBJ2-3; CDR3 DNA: TGTGCCAGCAGTTACTACAGGTTCACTAGCACAGATACGCAGTATTTT; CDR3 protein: CASSYYRFTSTDTQYF
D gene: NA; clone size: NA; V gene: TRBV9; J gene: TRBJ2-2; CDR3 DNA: TGTGCCAGCAGCGTTCAGCCCACCGGGGAGCTGTTTTTT; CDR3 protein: CASSVQPTGELFF
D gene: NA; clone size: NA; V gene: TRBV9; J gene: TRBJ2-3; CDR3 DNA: TGTGCCAGCAGCGTATCCACAGATACGCAGTATTTT; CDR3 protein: CASSVSTDTQYF
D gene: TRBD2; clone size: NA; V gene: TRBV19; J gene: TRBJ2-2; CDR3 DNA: TGTGCCAGTAGTATCCACCTAGCGGGGGGGCCTGGAACCGGGGAGCTGTTTTTT; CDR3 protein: CASSIHLAGGPGTGELFF
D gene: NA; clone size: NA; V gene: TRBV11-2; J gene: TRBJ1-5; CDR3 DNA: TGTGCCAGCAGCTTAGATGTGCATCAGCCCCAGCATTTT; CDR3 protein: CASSLDVHQPQHF
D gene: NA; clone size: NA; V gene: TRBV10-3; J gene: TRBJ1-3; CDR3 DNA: TGTGCCATCAGTGACGGGCAGGGTCGCACCATATATTTT; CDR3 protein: CAISDGQGRTIYF
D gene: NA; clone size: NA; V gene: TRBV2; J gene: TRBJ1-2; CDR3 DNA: TGTGCCAGCAGTGAAGATATAATGGTTGGCCAGCCCAGTGGTTATGGCTACACCTTC; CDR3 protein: CASSEDIMVGQPSGYGYTF
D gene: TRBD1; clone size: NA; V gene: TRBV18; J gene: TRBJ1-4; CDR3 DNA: TGTGCCAGCTCACCGAAGGGGACAGTCCGAAAACTGTTTTTT; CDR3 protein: CASSPKGTVRKLFF
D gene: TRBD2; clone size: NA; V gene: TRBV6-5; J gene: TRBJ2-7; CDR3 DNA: TGTGCCAGCAGTTACTCGATGACTAGCGGGGGCTACGAGCAGTACTTC; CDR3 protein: CASSYSMTSGGYEQYF
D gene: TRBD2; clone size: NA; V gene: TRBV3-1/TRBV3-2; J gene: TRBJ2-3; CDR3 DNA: TGTGCCAGCAGCCAAGGAGAGCGGGGGGAAGGCACAGATACGCAGTATTTT; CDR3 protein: CASSQGERGEGTDTQYF
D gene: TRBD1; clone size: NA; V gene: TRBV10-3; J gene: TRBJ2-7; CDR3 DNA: TGTGCCATCAGCGGACAGGGAACCGAGCAGTACTTC; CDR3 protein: CAISGQGTEQYF
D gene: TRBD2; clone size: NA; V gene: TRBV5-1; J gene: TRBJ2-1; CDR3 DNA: TGCGCCAGCAGCCCCCTAGCGGGGGAGATCAATGAGCAGTTCTTC; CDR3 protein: CASSPLAGEINEQFF
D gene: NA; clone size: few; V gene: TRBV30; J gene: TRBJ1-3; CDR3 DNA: TGTGCCTGGAGAAAGCATTCTGGAAACACCATATATTTT; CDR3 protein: CAWRKHSGNTIYF